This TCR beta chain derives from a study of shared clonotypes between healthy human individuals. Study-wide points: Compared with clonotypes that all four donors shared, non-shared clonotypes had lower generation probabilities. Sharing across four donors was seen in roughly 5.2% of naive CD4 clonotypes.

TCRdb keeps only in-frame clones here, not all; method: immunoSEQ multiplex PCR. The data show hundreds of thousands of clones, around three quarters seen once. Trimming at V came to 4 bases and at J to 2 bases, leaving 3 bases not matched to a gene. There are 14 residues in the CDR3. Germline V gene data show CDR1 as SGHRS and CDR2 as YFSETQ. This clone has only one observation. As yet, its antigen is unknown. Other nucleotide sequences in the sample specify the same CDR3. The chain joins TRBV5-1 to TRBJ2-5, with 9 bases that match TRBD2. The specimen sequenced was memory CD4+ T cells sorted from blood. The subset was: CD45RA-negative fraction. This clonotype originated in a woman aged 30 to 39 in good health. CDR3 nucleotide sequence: TGCGCCAGCAGCGGCGGGAGGGAACAAGAGACCCAGTACTTC. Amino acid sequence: CASSGGREQETQYF.